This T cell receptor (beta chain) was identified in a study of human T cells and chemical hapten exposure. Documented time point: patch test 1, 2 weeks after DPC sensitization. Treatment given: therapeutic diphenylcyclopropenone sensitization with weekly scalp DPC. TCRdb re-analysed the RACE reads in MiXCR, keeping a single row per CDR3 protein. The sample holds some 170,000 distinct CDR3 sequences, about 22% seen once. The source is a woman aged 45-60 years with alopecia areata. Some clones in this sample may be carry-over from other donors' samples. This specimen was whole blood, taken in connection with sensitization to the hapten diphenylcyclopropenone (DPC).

CDR3 nucleotides: TGCAGTGCTAGAGATTTTTTGGCGGGATCTCAAGCCCTTTACAATGAGCAGTTCTTC. Translating it yields CSARDFLAGSQALYNEQFF. The chain couples TRBV20-1 to TRBJ2-1; D perhaps matches TRBD2 (6 bases). CDR1 is DFQATT and CDR2 is SNEGSKA in the germline V gene (reference sequence). The CDR3 totals 19 residues. V lost 0 bases to trimming and J lost 4 bases, with 25 bases between them.